This TCR beta chain came from a study of T cells in Graves' hyperthyroidism and ophthalmopathy (dated by TCRdb to 2018 to 2020). In the study overall: Peripheral blood was sampled at the time of initial diagnosis, prior to any treatment. A discovery cohort of about a hundred patients, 43 with Graves' ophthalmopathy and 57 with stable Graves' hyperthyroidism, was used to find distinguishing TCR V-J signatures. The paper reports TCR Vbeta CDR3 sequencing of 135 peripheral blood samples: some 41 ophthalmopathy, fewer than 80 hyperthyroidism and approximately 17 progressor patients. Whether ophthalmopathy could be predicted prospectively was tested in an independent validation cohort made up of fewer than 20 hyperthyroidism patients plus 17 patients who later progressed to ophthalmopathy. Thyroid tissue and blood T-cell repertoires from six Graves' hyperthyroidism patients were also compared in the study. The 100 or so discovery patients were randomly divided into training and test sets at a 7:3 ratio. Once sampling was done, hyperthyroidism patients were given methimazole at a starting dose of 30 mg daily, whereas ophthalmopathy patients were given high-dose intravenous methylprednisolone. The paper as a whole reports these results and caveats: In validation, the model predicted progression to ophthalmopathy a median of about 5.9 months before onset, with about 64% sensitivity and about 75% specificity. Blood samples also contained most of the expanded thyroid clonotypes (frequency above 0.001), which suggests that blood repertoires may reflect thyroid immune responses. Sample size was not statistically predetermined, and investigators were not blinded to group allocation. A 13 V-J signature model separated ophthalmopathy from stable hyperthyroidism, with over 85% sensitivity and roughly 82% specificity in cross-validation and 80%/75% in testing.

This clonotype was found many times. No antigen is known for it. The record has no base qualities; no much larger clone is one base away. Amplification of TCR beta CDR3 regions was carried out from RNA transcripts. For the first round of RT-PCR on the TCR CDR3, the HTBI primer set was used together with the Qiagen OneStep RT-PCR kit. The libraries were constructed in a second round of multiplex PCR and then size-selected and purified. Sequencing of the libraries was done on an Illumina HiSeq2000 using paired-end 100 bp reads. Per the original workflow: SOAPnuke was used to process the raw data, throwing out any read that contained adapters or uncalled bases, had a mean Phred below 15, or lacked an exact constant-primer or identifier match. High-quality paired reads were merged with COPE v1.2.5, and unique nucleotide sequences were defined as clonotypes. MiTCR v1.1 was used to align clonotypes to the IMGT TRBV, TRBD and TRBJ reference segments. The analysis included only V-J combinations with a frequency above 0.0001, which together covered 99.2% of the repertoires. The TCS score was defined as the ratio of F50 (clonal expansion) to E x V (chaos), calculated using BLOSUM62-based TCRdist between CDR3 peptides within each V-J. Welch's t-statistics and random forest reduced 514 V-J features to 13, which were used in a naive Bayes classifier (R e1071). Using fastp trimming at Q25 and MiXCR clonotype assembly, TCRdb reanalyzed the public sequencing data and kept in-frame beta chains. Records with the same CDR3 protein are collapsed into one entry carrying the most frequent genes and DNA. TCRdb, not the original authors, processed these V and J calls. The table for this sample lists under 400,000 distinct CDR3 sequences; around a quarter of them were counted only once. The ten most abundant clones make up around 67% of the sample.

Graves' hyperthyroidism was defined as stable when no progression to ophthalmopathy occurred over 18 months of follow-up. The hyperthyroidism patients were between 18 and 65 years old and newly diagnosed, with a disease duration of less than 2 months. Exclusion was applied to patients with uncontrolled infections, other autoimmune diseases, pregnancy or lactation. Diagnoses relied on clinical symptoms, serum thyroxine and TRAb, thyroid ultrasound and orbital computed tomography. PBMCs were separated from 10 ml of fresh peripheral blood using Ficoll-Paque density gradient centrifugation. Total RNA was extracted using Trizol reagent, and RNA quality was assessed on an Agilent 2100 Bioanalyzer. Reading the germline V gene gives CDR1 MNHEY and CDR2 SVGEGT. CDR3 length: 13 amino acids, cysteine to phenylalanine. Just CDR3 DNA is preserved here, 39 bases in frame from base 1. V was cut back by 2 bases and J by 8 bases, leaving a gap of 12 bases between them.

The source of this sequence is a man aged 50 to 60 with Graves' hyperthyroidism. This sequence uses TRBV6-2 or TRBV6-3 and TRBJ1-2; matching of 5 bases hints at TRBD1 as the D gene. The specimen was blood. The CDR3 amino acid sequence is: CASSYGREVGYTF. The DNA reads as follows: TGTGCCAGCAGTTACGGCAGGGAGGTCGGCTACACCTTC.